This T cell receptor (beta chain) was observed in a study of regulatory T cells in long-lasting Graves disease. In the study overall: Antithyroid drug exposure in newly diagnosed Graves' patients had lasted under 3 months.

V dropped 4 bases and J dropped 5; count of bases not matched to a gene: 9. The CDR3 runs to 15 residues. Germline CDR1 SGDLS, CDR2 YYNGEE. Construction of the TCR beta libraries employed iRepertoire HTBI primers in conjunction with Arm-PCR of CDR3 regions. TCRdb called the multiplex PCR reads again in MiXCR, with one record for every CDR3 protein. The sample consists of a few hundred thousand distinct CDR3 sequences, more than 15% of them appearing once. There are a few counts of this clonotype. Stated time point: newly diagnosed GD, antithyroid drugs for less than 3 months. The TCR library was made from RNA extracted from PBMCs. These data were also filed under a second study, of T cells in Graves' hyperthyroidism and ophthalmopathy. That report adds: HTBI primers were employed in a first-round RT-PCR of the TCR CDR3.

The chain carries TRBV9 and TRBJ1-2; 9 bases agree with TRBD1. The material was peripheral blood mononuclear cells (PBMCs), obtained at new diagnosis, from a patient treated with antithyroid drugs. The sequence was collected from a woman aged 25 to 45 with Graves disease. DNA for the CDR3: TGTGCCAGCAGCTTGATGACAGGGGGAATTTATGGCTACACCTTC. It specifies CASSLMTGGIYGYTF.